One sample yielded the 14 T cell receptor beta chains listed below, sequenced in a study of PD-L1 blockade in urothelial cancer. TCRdb keeps only in-frame clones here, not all; method: immunoSEQ multiplex PCR. The table shows 45,000 or so clones, with roughly four fifths occurring only once. This material consisted of PBMCs, taken around atezolizumab (anti-PD-L1) treatment. The receptors stem from an older man with urothelial cancer.

This clone is a singleton in its sample. The chain recombines TRBV7-9 with TRBJ1-6; a possible D gene is TRBD1 (5 bases). Trimming removed 1 base from V and 8 bases from J, with 6 bases in between. The CDR3 totals 13 residues. Germline V gene lookup returns CDR1 SEHNR and CDR2 FQNEAQ (reference sequence). CDR3 in DNA: TGTGCCAGCAGCTTAGTAGGGGATTCACCCCTCCACTTT. Amino acid sequence: CASSLVGDSPLHF.

This chain connects TRBV9 to TRBJ2-1, with 7 bases aligning to TRBD2. The germline CDR1 and CDR2 sequences are SGDLS and YYNGEE. V trimming: 0 bases; J trimming: 5 bases; junction bases outside the gene matches: 5. The CDR3 is 15 residues long. DNA for the CDR3: TGTGCCAGCAGCGTAGAAGGGACTAAAAACAATGAGCAGTTCTTC. This translates into CASSVEGTKNNEQFF.

The rearrangement joins TRBV6-5 to TRBJ1-1, with a tentative D call TRBD1 (6 bases). There are 14 residues in the CDR3. CDR1 and CDR2 (germline): MNHEY, SVGAGI. Between the trimmed V and J ends, which lost 1 base and 1 base, there was a span of 7 bases. In nucleotides, the CDR3 is TGTGCCAGCAGTTACTTAGGGGGGAACACTGAAGCTTTCTTT. Its protein is CASSYLGGNTEAFF.

The chain has TRBV18 and TRBJ2-6, with D tentatively TRBD2 (6 bases). V lost 5 bases, J lost 0 bases, and 17 bases lay in between. CDR1 is KGHSH and CDR2 is LQKENI in the germline V gene. This CDR3 region has 18 residues. Here the CDR3 reads CASSVNPGLNSGANVLTF. The CDR3 nucleotides are TGTGCCAGCTCAGTGAACCCGGGACTGAACTCTGGGGCCAACGTCCTGACTTTC.

CDR3 nucleotide sequence: TGTGCCAGCAGCTCCGGACAGAAGAACCAAGAGACCCAGTACTTC. Translated, it gives CASSSGQKNQETQYF. The chain recombines TRBV5-4 with TRBJ2-5, with D possibly matching TRBD1 (6 bases). Trimming shortened V by 3 bases and J by 0 bases, and 12 bases separated the two germline ends. This CDR3 contains 15 residues. Germline values: CDR1 SGHNT, CDR2 YYREEE (reference sequence).

The chain carries TRBV11-3 and TRBJ1-1; D remains ambiguous. The CDR3 runs to 13 residues. Germline lookup yields CDR1 SGHNT and CDR2 YENEEA. Trimming removed 0 bases from V and 5 bases from J, with 7 bases in between. The CDR3 coding sequence is TGTGCCAGCAGCTTAGAGCCTAGGACTGAAGCTTTCTTT. This translates into CASSLEPRTEAFF.

V gene TRBV7-9 combines with J gene TRBJ2-7; TRBD1 matches 9 bases. CDR3 length: 16 residues. From germline, CDR1 is SEHNR and CDR2 FQNEAQ (reference sequence). J gave up 5 bases and V 1 base, and 9 bases lay outside the gene matches. DNA of the CDR3: TGTGCCAGCAGCTTAGTACCGGGACAGGGACCCCACGAGCAGTACTTC. As protein: CASSLVPGQGPHEQYF.

V usage is TRBV27 and J usage is TRBJ2-7, with D possibly matching TRBD2 (6 bases). The CDR3 has 15 residues. Germline lookup yields CDR1 MNHEY and CDR2 SMNVEV (reference sequence). Trimming removed 2 bases at V and 1 base at J, with 12 bases between. CDR3 sequence: CASSLQGGRSYEQYF. DNA for the CDR3: TGTGCCAGCAGTTTACAGGGAGGAAGGTCCTACGAGCAGTACTTC.

The V gene is TRBV4-3, the J gene TRBJ2-1; D might be TRBD2 (6 bases). CDR3 length equals 16 residues. The V end lost 4 bases, the J end lost 4 bases, and 17 bases lay between the germline ends. Germline lookup yields CDR1 LGHNA and CDR2 YSLEER. The chain's CDR3 is CASSPRGTGDYNEQFF. CDR3 sequence (DNA): TGCGCCAGCAGCCCCCGGGGGACTGGGGATTACAATGAGCAGTTCTTC.

This clone was detected a few times. The J gene is TRBJ1-2, the V gene TRBV6-4; 9 bases agree with TRBD1. The germline V gene encodes CDR1 MRHNA and CDR2 SNTAGT. V lost 3 bases to trimming and J lost 5 bases; unmatched junction nucleotides: 7. The CDR3 runs to 15 residues. The CDR3 DNA is TGTGCCAGCAGTGAGGGACAGGGAGCCCAATATGGCTACACCTTC. It specifies CASSEGQGAQYGYTF.

The rearrangement links TRBV28 to TRBJ1-2; no firm D call. The germline V gene has CDR1 MDHEN and CDR2 SYDVKM. With 5 bases removed from V and 0 bases from J, the gap between germline ends came to 16 bases. The CDR3 is 16 residues long. CDR3: CASSGRGSLANYGYTF. Here the CDR3 DNA reads TGTGCCAGCAGTGGCCGCGGGAGTTTAGCTAACTATGGCTACACCTTC.

The chain employs TRBV6-5 and TRBJ2-2, with a tentative D call TRBD2 (5 bases). Per the germline V gene, CDR1 is MNHEY and CDR2 is SVGAGI. The length of the CDR3 is 12 residues. Trimming removed 6 bases from V and 7 bases from J, with 9 bases in between. The DNA of the CDR3 is TGTGCCAGCAGAGCAAGCGGCGGGGAGCTGTTTTTT. Translated, it gives CASRASGGELFF.

The gene calls are TRBV5-1 and TRBJ2-5, with D hard to call. From germline, CDR1 is SGHRS and CDR2 YFSETQ. V was cut by 5 bases and J by 5 bases, with 16 bases left in between. The CDR3 loop spans 14 amino acids. The CDR3 loop is CASRETRPGETQYF. CDR3 coding DNA: TGCGCCAGCAGGGAAACGAGGCCTGGGGAGACCCAGTACTTC.

The V call is TRBV4-1, the J call TRBJ1-2; D gene unclear. This CDR3 contains 14 residues. The V end was cut by 10 bases, the J end by 0 bases, with 15 bases between. The germline CDR1 and CDR2 sequences are MGHRA and YSYEKL. The CDR3 reads CATTSYSTNYGYTF. For the CDR3, the DNA is TGCGCCACCACCAGCTACAGTACTAACTATGGCTACACCTTC.